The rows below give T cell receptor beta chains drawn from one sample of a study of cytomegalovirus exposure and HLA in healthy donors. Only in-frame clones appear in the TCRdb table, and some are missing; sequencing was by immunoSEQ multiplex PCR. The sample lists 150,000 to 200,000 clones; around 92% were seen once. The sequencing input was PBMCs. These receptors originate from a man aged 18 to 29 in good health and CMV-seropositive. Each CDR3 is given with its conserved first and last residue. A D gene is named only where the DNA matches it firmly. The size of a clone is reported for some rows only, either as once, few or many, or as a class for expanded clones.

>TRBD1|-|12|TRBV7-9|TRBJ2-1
CASKGDRNEQFF
TGTGCCAGCAAGGGGGACAGGAATGAGCAGTTCTTC
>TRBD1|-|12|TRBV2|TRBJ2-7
CASRTTGNEQYF
TGTGCCAGCAGGACGACAGGGAACGAGCAGTACTTC
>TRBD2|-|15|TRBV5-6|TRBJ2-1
CASSLGLAILNEQFF
TGTGCCAGCAGTTTGGGACTAGCAATCCTCAATGAGCAGTTCTTC
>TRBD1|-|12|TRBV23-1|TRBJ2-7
CAHRTGYYEQYF
TGCGCGCACCGGACAGGGTACTACGAGCAGTACTTC
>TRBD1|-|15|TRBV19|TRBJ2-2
CASSIRGPGTGELFF
TGTGCCAGTAGTATAAGGGGGCCGGGCACCGGGGAGCTGTTTTTT
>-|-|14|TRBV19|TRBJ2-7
CASSPRHSSYEQYF
TGTGCCAGTAGTCCCCGACACAGCTCCTACGAGCAGTACTTC
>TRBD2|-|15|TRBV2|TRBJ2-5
CASRGGLAGGETQYF
TGTGCCAGCAGGGGGGGACTAGCGGGAGGAGAGACCCAGTACTTC
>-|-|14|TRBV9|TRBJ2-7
CASSVGSGTYEQYF
TGTGCCAGCAGCGTAGGCTCAGGGACCTACGAGCAGTACTTC
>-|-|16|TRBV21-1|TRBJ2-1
CASSKARTSGRTGEFF
TGTGCCAGCAGCAAAGCTAGGACTAGCGGAAGGACGGGCGAGTTCTTC
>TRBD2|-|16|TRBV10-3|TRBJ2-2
CAIRGPNSGNSGELFF
TGTGCCATCAGAGGCCCCAATAGCGGGAATTCCGGGGAGCTGTTTTTT
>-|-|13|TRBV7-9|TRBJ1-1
CASKKQENTEAFF
TGTGCCAGCAAGAAACAAGAGAACACTGAAGCTTTCTTT
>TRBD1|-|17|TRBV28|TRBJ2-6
CASSSGTGGVGANVLTF
TGTGCCAGCAGTTCCGGGACAGGGGGCGTTGGGGCCAACGTCCTGACTTTC
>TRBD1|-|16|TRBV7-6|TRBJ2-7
CASSLGPGTGLNEQYF
TGTGCCAGCAGCCTCGGGCCCGGGACAGGGTTAAACGAGCAGTACTTC
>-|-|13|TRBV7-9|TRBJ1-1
CASSTTQQSEAFF
TGTGCCAGCAGTACAACACAGCAAAGTGAAGCTTTCTTT
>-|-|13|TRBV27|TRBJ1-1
CASSLSDRFRVFF
TGTGCCAGCAGTTTATCGGACAGATTTAGGGTTTTCTTT
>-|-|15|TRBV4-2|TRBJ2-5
CASSQSSGMEKTQYF
TGTGCCAGCAGCCAATCTTCGGGAATGGAAAAGACCCAGTACTTC
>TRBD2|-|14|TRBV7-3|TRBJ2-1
CASSLRGLADEQFF
TGTGCCAGCAGCTTAAGAGGTCTAGCGGATGAGCAGTTCTTC
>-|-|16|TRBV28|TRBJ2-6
CASKSAIFAGANVLTF
TGTGCCAGCAAGAGCGCCATCTTCGCTGGGGCCAACGTCCTGACTTTC
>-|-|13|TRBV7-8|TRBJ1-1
CASSLSQGAEAFF
TGTGCCAGCAGCTTATCTCAGGGCGCTGAAGCTTTCTTT
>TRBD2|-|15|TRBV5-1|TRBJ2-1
CASSIGSGSGGEQFF
TGCGCCAGCAGCATTGGGAGCGGGAGTGGAGGTGAGCAGTTCTTC
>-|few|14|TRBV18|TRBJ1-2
CASSPGEFYYGYTF
TGTGCCAGCTCACCAGGAGAGTTTTACTATGGCTACACCTTC
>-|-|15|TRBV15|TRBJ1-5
CATGTGTLSNQPQHF
TGTGCCACGGGTACCGGGACATTAAGCAATCAGCCCCAGCATTTT
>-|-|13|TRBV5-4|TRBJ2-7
CASSTRGGNEQYF
TGTGCCAGCAGCACCCGGGGTGGGAACGAGCAGTACTTC
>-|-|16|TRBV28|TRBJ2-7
CASSLISRFRSYEQYF
TGTGCCAGCAGTTTAATATCACGGTTTCGGTCCTACGAGCAGTACTTC
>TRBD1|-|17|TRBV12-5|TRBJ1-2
CASGLGRPGQGLYGYTF
TGTGCTAGTGGTTTGGGTCGACCGGGACAGGGACTCTATGGCTACACCTTC
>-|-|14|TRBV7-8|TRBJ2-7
CASSLDRETNEQYF
TGTGCCAGCAGCTTAGACAGGGAGACCAACGAGCAGTACTTC
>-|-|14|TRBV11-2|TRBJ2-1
CASKGPGDRNEQFF
TGTGCCAGCAAAGGTCCGGGGGATAGGAATGAGCAGTTCTTC
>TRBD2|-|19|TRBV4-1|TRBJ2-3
CASSDTGTSYSTSTDTQYF
TGCGCCAGCAGCGATACCGGGACTAGCTATTCCACTAGCACAGATACGCAGTATTTT
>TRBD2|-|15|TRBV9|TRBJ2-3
CASSITSGSTDTQYF
TGTGCCAGCAGCATCACTAGCGGGAGCACAGATACGCAGTATTTT
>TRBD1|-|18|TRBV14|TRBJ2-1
CASSQDLGQTFSYNEQFF
TGTGCCAGCAGCCAAGATCTGGGACAGACCTTCTCCTACAATGAGCAGTTCTTC
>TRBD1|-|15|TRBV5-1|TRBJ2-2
CASHPQGADTGELFF
TGCGCCAGCCACCCACAGGGGGCGGACACCGGGGAGCTGTTTTTT
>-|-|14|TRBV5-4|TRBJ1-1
CASSLGGTNTEAFF
TGTGCCAGCAGCTTGGGGGGGACAAACACTGAAGCTTTCTTT
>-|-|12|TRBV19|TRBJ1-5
CASREGNQPQHF
TGTGCCAGTAGGGAGGGCAATCAGCCCCAGCATTTT
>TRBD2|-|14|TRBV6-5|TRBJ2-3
CASSASGITDTQYF
TGTGCCAGCAGCGCTAGCGGGATCACAGATACGCAGTATTTT
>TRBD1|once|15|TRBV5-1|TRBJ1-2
CASSLGWDSAGGYTF
TGCGCCAGCAGCTTGGGCTGGGACAGCGCGGGCGGCTACACCTTC
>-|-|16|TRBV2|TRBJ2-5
CASSELSWEIQETQYF
TGTGCCAGCAGTGAGCTCTCATGGGAGATCCAAGAGACCCAGTACTTC